This T cell receptor (beta chain) was captured in a study of CD8+ T cells in alopecia areata. Study overall: The duration of tofacitinib was 6 to 18 months, with 6 months off drug afterward. General study points: Between patients, shared TCR sequences were less clear than in mice. This was possibly due in part to HLA diversity in the patient population.

Treatment meaning: oral pan-JAK inhibitor, 5-10 mg twice daily. Both peripheral blood and punch biopsies of lesional scalp skin were obtained from patients who had alopecia areata. RNA was extracted and reverse transcribed into cDNA as the sequencing template. The table came from immunoSEQ multiplex PCR; TCRdb's copy has only in-frame clones and leaves some out. The sample holds tens of thousands of clones, around 30% seen once. Germline CDR1 is GTSNPN and CDR2 is SVGIG (reference sequence). There are 13 residues in the CDR3. V shed 2 bases and J shed 6 bases, with 13 bases lying between them. Comments on this clone: What it binds is unknown.

The sample in question was CD8+ T cells sorted from blood, obtained at week 4, from a patient treated with tofacitinib. This sequence was found in a human donor with alopecia areata. The V gene is TRBV30, the J gene TRBJ1-2, with D possibly TRBD1 on 6 matching bases. The CDR3 DNA sequence: TGTGCCTGGAGTCTGGGGGGCGCCGATGGCTACACCTTC. As protein: CAWSLGGADGYTF.